This TCR beta chain is from a study of naive and memory T cell subsets. In this sample, this clonotype turned up many times. Its target is unknown. V was cut by 2 bases and J by 2 bases, with 13 bases left in between. The germline V gene encodes CDR1 DFQATT and CDR2 SNEGSKA (reference sequence). The CDR3 consists of 16 residues. Two oligonucleotides, mixed equimolar, formed the beta constant-region primer covering TRBC1 and TRBC2. Ligation attached a single-stranded oligonucleotide with a 12-nucleotide UMI and the SP2 primer to the cDNA 3' end. From the UMI-ligation and nested PCR reads, TCRdb called clonotypes with MiXCR, one entry per CDR3 protein. The data contain about 85,000 distinct CDR3 sequences, around 12% of them singletons. Broader study findings: Gini index rose across naive, CM, EM and EMRA in CD4 and CD8.

Separate alpha and beta amplification began at the second PCR step. Sequential positive selection took CD4 T cells first, then CD8 T cells. The sequenced material came from central memory CD4+ T cells from blood. The chain has TRBV20-1 and TRBJ1-6; no clear D. The sequence was collected from a human donor in good health. The CDR3 spells CSARSATRTYNSPLHF. CDR3 DNA sequence: TGCAGTGCTAGAAGCGCCACCCGTACCTATAATTCACCCCTCCACTTT.